The 17 T cell receptor beta chains below were found in one sample sequenced in a study of blood T cell repertoires in COVID-19. Profiled with immunoSEQ multiplex PCR; TCRdb holds only in-frame clones, not every one. The repertoire holds about 94,000 clones, with 70% to 90% as singletons. Sequencing was done on a sample of peripheral blood. The receptors were sampled from a woman aged 55-69 years in a cohort sampled during active or convalescent COVID-19.

The chain recombines TRBV6-5 with TRBJ2-7; D might be TRBD1 (5 bases). CDR3 length equals 11 residues. Germline-derived CDR1 and CDR2 are MNHEY and SVGAGI. V gave up 8 bases and J gave up 7 bases, with 12 bases separating them. As DNA, the CDR3 is TGTGCCAGCGGGGCGGCTAGGGAGCAGTACTTC. This gives the protein CASGAAREQYF.

CDR3 bases: TGTGCCACCAGCCACGACAGGGCCTACGAGCAGTACTTC. It translates to CATSHDRAYEQYF. This chain joins TRBV15 and TRBJ2-7, with 7 bases lining up with TRBD1. J was trimmed by 2 bases and V by 5 bases; bases with no gene match: 3. CDR3 length: 13 residues. Germline loops: CDR1 LNHNV, CDR2 YYDKDF (reference sequence). Full variable domain (remainder filled in from reference TRBV15 and TRBJ2-7): DAMVIQNPRYQVTQFGKPVTLSCSQTLNHNVMYWYQQKSSQAPKLLFHYYDKDFNNEADTPDNFQSRRPNTSFCFLDIRSPGLGDTAMYLCATSHDRAYEQYFGPGTRLTVT.

The V and J genes are TRBV13 and TRBJ2-5, with D perhaps matching TRBD1 (6 bases). The germline gives CDR1 PRHDT, CDR2 FYEKMQ (reference sequence). The length of the CDR3 is 14 residues. V shed 5 bases and J shed 5 bases, with 15 bases lying between them. CDR3 protein: CASSEGSRGETQYF. In nucleotides, the CDR3 is TGTGCCAGCAGCGAGGGGAGTAGGGGGGAGACCCAGTACTTC. Combining the CDR3 with reference TRBV13 and TRBJ2-5 gives the whole variable domain AAGVIQSPRHLIKEKRETATLKCYPIPRHDTVYWYQQGPGQDPQFLISFYEKMQSDKGSIPDRFSAQQFSDYHSELNMSSLELGDSALYFCASSEGSRGETQYFGPGTRLLVL.

The rearrangement joins TRBV3-1 (or the pseudogene TRBV3-2) to TRBJ2-3; tentative D call: TRBD2 (5 bases). Per germline, CDR1 LGHDT and CDR2 YNNKEL (reference sequence). Trimming cost V 2 bases and J 2 bases, with 14 bases left between them. This CDR3 contains 16 residues. The CDR3 sequence is CASSQNEGLLTDTQYF. DNA for the CDR3: TGTGCCAGCAGCCAAAATGAGGGCCTCCTCACAGATACGCAGTATTTT.

This sequence joins TRBV30 and TRBJ2-3; D might be TRBD2 (7 bases). CDR3 length: 14 residues. The V and J ends lost 4 bases and 2 bases respectively, with 13 bases between them. CDR1 and CDR2 (germline): GTSNPN, SVGIG (reference sequence). The chain's CDR3 is CAWKWAGATDTQYF. The CDR3 nucleotides are TGTGCCTGGAAGTGGGCGGGGGCCACAGATACGCAGTATTTT. Drawing the rest from reference TRBV30 and TRBJ2-3, the complete variable domain is SQTIHQWPATLVQPVGSPLSLECTVEGTSNPNLYWYRQAAGRGLQLLFYSVGIGQISSEVPQNLSASRPQDRQFILSSKKLLLSDSGFYLCAWKWAGATDTQYFGPGTRLTVL.

This chain connects TRBV4-1 to TRBJ1-5, with D unclear. This CDR3 has 16 residues. V was shortened by 3 bases and J by 3 bases, with 15 bases between the two germline ends. Germline V CDR1 and CDR2: MGHRA, YSYEKL. The CDR3 here is CASSHKEQYINQPQHF. CDR3 DNA: TGCGCCAGCAGCCATAAGGAGCAGTATATCAATCAGCCCCAGCATTTT.

V usage is TRBV5-5 and J usage is TRBJ2-7; 7 nucleotides agree with TRBD2. With 4 bases clipped from V and 2 bases from J, the junction kept 12 bases outside the gene matches. This CDR3 comprises 16 residues. Germline values: CDR1 SGHKS, CDR2 YYEKEE (reference sequence). The CDR3 protein is CASSPNDGEGTYEQYF. CDR3 DNA: TGTGCCAGCAGCCCGAACGACGGGGAGGGGACCTACGAGCAGTACTTC.

This clone appeared once. This chain connects TRBV15 to TRBJ1-4; D is uncertain. In germline, CDR1 is LNHNV, CDR2 YYDKDF (reference sequence). V was clipped by 0 bases and J by 3 bases, with 26 bases between them. This CDR3 has 21 residues. The CDR3 sequence is CATSRESFGEGFLSANEKLFF. The DNA for the CDR3 is TGTGCCACCAGCAGAGAGTCCTTCGGGGAGGGATTTCTTTCGGCTAATGAAAAACTGTTTTTT.

The CDR3 loop reads CASSPRVPPEQYF. The CDR3 nucleotides read TGTGCCAGCAGCCCCAGGGTTCCCCCCGAGCAGTACTTC. The chain employs TRBV7-6 and TRBJ2-7, with D perhaps TRBD1 (5 bases). The germline CDR1 and CDR2 sequences are SGHVS and FNYEAQ. Trimming stripped 5 bases from V and 6 bases from J, with 14 bases between. This CDR3 has 13 residues.

The chain recombines TRBV10-3 with TRBJ2-7; 7 bases align to TRBD2. This CDR3 spans 14 amino acids. Looked up from germline, CDR1 is ENHRY and CDR2 is SYGVKD. The V segment lost 6 bases and the J segment 3 bases; nucleotides outside the gene matches: 8. The CDR3 sequence: CAIRIAGQGYEQYF. The CDR3 DNA reads TGTGCCATCAGGATAGCGGGCCAGGGCTACGAGCAGTACTTC.

As regards this clone: Within the sample, other DNA sequences also encode this same CDR3. The chain joins TRBV19 to TRBJ1-5; D is uncertain. The V gene lost 3 bases and the J gene lost 7 bases, with 16 bases spanning the gap. Germline-derived CDR1 and CDR2 are LNHDA and SQIVND (reference sequence). There are 15 residues in the CDR3. The CDR3 loop reads CASSIYRGRGQPQHF. In DNA form, the CDR3 reads TGTGCCAGTAGTATCTACCGAGGGCGCGGCCAGCCCCAGCATTTT. The complete variable domain, with remaining parts taken from reference TRBV19 and TRBJ1-5, reads DGGITQSPKYLFRKEGQNVTLSCEQNLNHDAMYWYRQDPGQGLRLIYYSQIVNDFQKGDIAEGYSVSREKKESFPLTVTSAQKNPTAFYLCASSIYRGRGQPQHFGDGTRLSIL.

The chain joins TRBV15 to TRBJ2-3; TRBD1 agrees at 8 bases. The CDR3 contains 15 residues. Germline assignment: CDR1 LNHNV and CDR2 YYDKDF (reference sequence). The V segment lost 2 bases and the J segment 3 bases; nucleotides outside the gene matches: 4. In DNA form, the CDR3 reads TGTGCCACCAGCAGACCTGACAGGGGAACAGATACGCAGTATTTT. This gives the protein CATSRPDRGTDTQYF. The full variable domain, rest sourced from reference TRBV15 and TRBJ2-3, is DAMVIQNPRYQVTQFGKPVTLSCSQTLNHNVMYWYQQKSSQAPKLLFHYYDKDFNNEADTPDNFQSRRPNTSFCFLDIRSPGLGDTAMYLCATSRPDRGTDTQYFGPGTRLTVL.

The CDR3 loop is CASSPLRGYEQYF. Written as DNA, the CDR3 is TGTGCCAGCAGCCCACTCCGGGGGTACGAGCAGTACTTC. This chain links TRBV14 with TRBJ2-7; D perhaps matches TRBD2 (6 bases). V lost 4 bases to trimming and J lost 4 bases, with 11 bases between them. The germline V gene encodes CDR1 SGHDN and CDR2 FVKESK. The CDR3 is 13 amino acids.

The count of this clone is one. CDR3 in DNA: TGTGCCAGCAGGCCTCGCTCCGGGTCTGGGACTGAAGCTTTCTTT. This sequence encodes CASRPRSGSGTEAFF. The chain combines TRBV5-5 with TRBJ1-1; D not certain. Germline values: CDR1 SGHKS, CDR2 YYEKEE (reference sequence). The CDR3 is made up of 15 amino acids. Trimming left V 5 bases short and J 5 bases short, with 19 bases between.

The genes are TRBV5-1 and TRBJ1-1, with a weak D call TRBD1 (6 bases). V lost 5 bases and J lost 3, with 14 bases in between. Germline V lookup: CDR1 SGHRS, CDR2 YFSETQ. The length of the CDR3 is 14 residues. CDR3 nucleotide sequence: TGCGCCAGCAGACCCACAGGGTTGGACACTGAAGCTTTCTTT. It is translated as CASRPTGLDTEAFF. Combining the CDR3 with reference TRBV5-1 and TRBJ1-1 gives the whole variable domain KAGVTQTPRYLIKTRGQQVTLSCSPISGHRSVSWYQQTPGQGLQFLFEYFSETQRNKGNFPGRFSGRQFSNSRSEMNVSTLELGDSALYLCASRPTGLDTEAFFGQGTRLTVV.

The rearrangement joins TRBV5-1 to TRBJ2-3; perhaps TRBD1 as D (6 bases). Germline loops: CDR1 SGHRS, CDR2 YFSETQ. The ends were cut back, 2 bases at V and 2 bases at J, with 33 bases in the middle. The CDR3 is 22 amino acids. The CDR3 DNA reads as TGCGCCAGCAGCTTCGGACAGCACATAGACGACTGGTTCCCTTCTTACACAGATACGCAGTATTTT. Translated: CASSFGQHIDDWFPSYTDTQYF. Combining the CDR3 with reference TRBV5-1 and TRBJ2-3 gives the whole variable domain KAGVTQTPRYLIKTRGQQVTLSCSPISGHRSVSWYQQTPGQGLQFLFEYFSETQRNKGNFPGRFSGRQFSNSRSEMNVSTLELGDSALYLCASSFGQHIDDWFPSYTDTQYFGPGTRLTVL.

The rearrangement joins TRBV21-1 to TRBJ2-4; the table calls TRBD1, which could not be checked here. TRBV21-1 is a recognized pseudogene. The CDR3 sequence is 15 residues long. The CDR3 loop reads CASSIGGTGESIQYF. CDR3 nucleotides: TGTGCCAGCAGCATAGGCGGGACAGGGGAGTCCATTCAGTACTTC.